This TCR beta chain originates from a study of T cells in Graves' hyperthyroidism and ophthalmopathy. Whole-study findings and limits: The majority of expanded thyroid clonotypes above 0.001 also appeared in blood.

Germline values: CDR1 LGHNT, CDR2 FRNRAP. This CDR3 is 16 amino acids long. TCR beta CDR3 regions were amplified from RNA. First-round RT-PCR with HTBI primers amplified the TCR CDR3 region. TCRdb redid the calling of the multiplex PCR reads with MiXCR, one entry per CDR3 protein. The sample includes 160,000 or so distinct CDR3 sequences, about 9.4% of them seen just once. This clonotype was observed a few times. Its antigen is as yet unknown. The junction does not match germline at one end; this may be a read error. At first hyperthyroidism diagnosis, before any ophthalmopathy symptoms, the blood sample was collected.

The genes are TRBV12-5 and TRBJ2-2, with D uncertain. The TCR sequence derives from a woman in her late teens or twenties with Graves' hyperthyroidism that later progressed to Graves' ophthalmopathy. The sequencing sample was made of blood. The CDR3 region is CASDLRLNANTGELFF. CDR3 DNA sequence: TGTGCTAGTGATTTGAGGCTAAATGCGAACACCGGGGAGCTGTTTTTT.